Given below is one T cell receptor (beta chain) in context. CDR1 and CDR2 (germline): MNHEY, SVGAGI. The CDR3 spans 14 residues. Deletions cut 6 bases from V and 0 bases from J, with 12 bases between. This specimen belongs to a study of blood T cell repertoires in COVID-19. Study-wide context: Sites across the United States, Italy and Spain contributed samples from acute and convalescent COVID-19. Sources were T cells, B-cell-depleted T cells, or PBMCs; the material itself was cDNA or gDNA.

How the authors handled the data: Using reference gene primer amplification, nucleated cell counts were estimated. Sequencing used immunoSEQ multiplex PCR; TCRdb keeps in-frame clones, though not all of them. D and trimming come from the DNA, and the V and J calls and clone size come from that table. The sample carries some 70,000 clones, approximately 86% recorded once. The chain couples TRBV6-5 to TRBJ2-7; D gene ambiguous. This sequence originates from a woman aged 55-69 years with acute or convalescent COVID-19. Sequencing input: peripheral blood. The DNA of the CDR3 is TGTGCCAGCAGCAACACCCGAACCTCCTACGAGCAGTACTTC. This codes for CASSNTRTSYEQYF.